There are many counts of the clone carrying this T cell receptor (beta chain). Its target is not known. Individual cDNA molecules received unique molecular identifiers in the library. TCRdb processed the RACE reads anew with MiXCR; each CDR3 protein has one entry. Of roughly 100,000 distinct CDR3 sequences in the sample, around 10% were seen once. The time point was: patch test 1, 2 weeks after DPC sensitization. Treatment noted: therapeutic diphenylcyclopropenone sensitization with weekly scalp DPC. This entry is derived from a study of human T cells and chemical hapten exposure. Study-wide background: Alopecia areata, totalis or universalis was found in mostly female patients.

Notes on the study in general: TCRs exceeding a frequency of 1 in 1000 stayed unchanged under DPC sensitization.

CDR3 length equals 13 residues. Per the germline V gene, CDR1 is SGHAT and CDR2 is FQNNGV. V gave up 3 bases and J gave up 1 base, with 6 bases separating them. The source was whole blood, collected in connection with sensitization to the hapten diphenylcyclopropenone (DPC). The chain employs TRBV11-2 and TRBJ2-5, with D unclear. The TCR originated in a woman aged 40-49 years with alopecia areata. Some clones in this sample may be carry-over from other donors' samples. This chain's CDR3 is CASSFRSQETQYF. The CDR3 DNA sequence: TGTGCCAGCAGCTTCCGGAGCCAAGAGACCCAGTACTTC.